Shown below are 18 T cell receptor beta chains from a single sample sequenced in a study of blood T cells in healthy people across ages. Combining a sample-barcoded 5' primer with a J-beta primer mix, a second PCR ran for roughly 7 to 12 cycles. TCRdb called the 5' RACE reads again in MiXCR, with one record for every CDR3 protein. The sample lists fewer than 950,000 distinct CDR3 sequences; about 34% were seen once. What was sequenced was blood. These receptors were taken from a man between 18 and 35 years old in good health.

The CDR3 sequence is CSARGQGDNQPQHF. CDR3 DNA: TGCAGTGCTAGGGGACAGGGTGATAATCAGCCCCAGCATTTT. The V gene is TRBV20-1, the J gene TRBJ1-5, with 9 positions matching TRBD1. The CDR3 is made up of 14 amino acids. V was clipped by 3 bases and J by 4 bases; unmatched bases: 4. CDR1 and CDR2 from the germline V gene are DFQATT and SNEGSKA (reference sequence).

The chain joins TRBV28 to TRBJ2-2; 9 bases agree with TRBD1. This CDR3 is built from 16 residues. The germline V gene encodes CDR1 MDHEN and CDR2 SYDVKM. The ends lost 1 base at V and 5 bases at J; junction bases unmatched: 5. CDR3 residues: CASSLSGTGRTGELFF. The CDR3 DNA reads TGTGCCAGCAGTTTATCCGGGACAGGGAGGACCGGGGAGCTGTTTTTT.

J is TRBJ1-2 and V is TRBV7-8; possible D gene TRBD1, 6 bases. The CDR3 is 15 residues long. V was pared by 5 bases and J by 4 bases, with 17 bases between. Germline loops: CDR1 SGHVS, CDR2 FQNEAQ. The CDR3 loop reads CASSPRGGFLYGYTF. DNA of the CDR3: TGTGCCAGCAGCCCCCGAGGGGGGTTCCTCTATGGCTACACCTTC.

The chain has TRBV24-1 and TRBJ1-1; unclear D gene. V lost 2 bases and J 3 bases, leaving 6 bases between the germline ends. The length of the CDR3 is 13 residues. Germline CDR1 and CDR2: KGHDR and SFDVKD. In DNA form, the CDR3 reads TGTGCCACCAGTGATTCGCGGGACACTGAAGCTTTCTTT. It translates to CATSDSRDTEAFF.

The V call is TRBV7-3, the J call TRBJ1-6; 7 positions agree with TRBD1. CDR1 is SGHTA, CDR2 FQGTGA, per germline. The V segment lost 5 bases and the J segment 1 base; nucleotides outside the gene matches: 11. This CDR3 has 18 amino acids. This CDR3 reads CASSEQGLAGSYNSPLHF. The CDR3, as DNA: TGTGCCAGCAGCGAACAGGGGCTCGCGGGGTCCTATAATTCACCCCTCCACTTT.

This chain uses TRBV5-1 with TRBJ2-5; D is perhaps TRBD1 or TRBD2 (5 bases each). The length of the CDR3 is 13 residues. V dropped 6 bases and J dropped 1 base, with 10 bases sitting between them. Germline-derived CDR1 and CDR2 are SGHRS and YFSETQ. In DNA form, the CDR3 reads TGCGCCAGCACTCCCGGGACCCAAGAGACCCAGTACTTC. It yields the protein CASTPGTQETQYF.

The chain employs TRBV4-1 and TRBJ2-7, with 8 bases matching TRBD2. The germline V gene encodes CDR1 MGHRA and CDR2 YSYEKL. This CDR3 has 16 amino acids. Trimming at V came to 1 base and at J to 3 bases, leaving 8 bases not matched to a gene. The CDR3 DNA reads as TGCGCCAGCAGCCAAGGGCTAGCGGGTACCCACTACGAGCAGTACTTC. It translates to CASSQGLAGTHYEQYF.

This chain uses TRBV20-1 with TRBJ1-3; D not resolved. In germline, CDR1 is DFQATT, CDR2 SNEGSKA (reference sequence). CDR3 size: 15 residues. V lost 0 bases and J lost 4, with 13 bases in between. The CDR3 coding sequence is TGCAGTGCTAGAGATGTGGGAACCCACGGAAACACCATATATTTT. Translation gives CSARDVGTHGNTIYF.

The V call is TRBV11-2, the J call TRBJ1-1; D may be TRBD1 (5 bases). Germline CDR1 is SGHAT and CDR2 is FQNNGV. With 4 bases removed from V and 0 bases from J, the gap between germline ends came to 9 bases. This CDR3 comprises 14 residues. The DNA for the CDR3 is TGTGCCAGCAGCTCGACAGTGGTGAACACTGAAGCTTTCTTT. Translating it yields CASSSTVVNTEAFF.

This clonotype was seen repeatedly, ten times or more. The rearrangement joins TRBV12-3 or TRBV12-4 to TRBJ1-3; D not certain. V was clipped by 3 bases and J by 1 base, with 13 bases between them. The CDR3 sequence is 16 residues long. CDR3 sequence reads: CASSLVDWGSGNTIYF. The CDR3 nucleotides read TGTGCCAGCAGTTTGGTTGATTGGGGTTCTGGAAACACCATATATTTT.

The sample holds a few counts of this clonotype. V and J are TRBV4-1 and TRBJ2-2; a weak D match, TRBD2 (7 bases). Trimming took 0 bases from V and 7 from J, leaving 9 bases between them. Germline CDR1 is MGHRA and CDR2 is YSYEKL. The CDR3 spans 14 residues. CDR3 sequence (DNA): TGCGCCAGCAGCCAAGACGGGGGGCTCGGGGAGCTGTTTTTT. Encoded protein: CASSQDGGLGELFF.

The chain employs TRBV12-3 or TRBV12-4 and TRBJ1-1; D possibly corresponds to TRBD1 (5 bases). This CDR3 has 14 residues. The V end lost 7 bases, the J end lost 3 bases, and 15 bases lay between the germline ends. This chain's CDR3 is CASTPGAMDTEAFF. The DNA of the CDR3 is TGTGCCAGCACCCCCGGGGCGATGGACACTGAAGCTTTCTTT.

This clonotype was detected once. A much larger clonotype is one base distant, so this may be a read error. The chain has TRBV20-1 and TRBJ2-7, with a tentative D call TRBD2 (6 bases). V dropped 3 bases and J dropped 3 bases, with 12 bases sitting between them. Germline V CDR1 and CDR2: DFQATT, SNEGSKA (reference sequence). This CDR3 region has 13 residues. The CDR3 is CSASIRDFYEQYF. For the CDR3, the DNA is TGCAGTGCTAGTATCAGGGACTTCTACGAGCAGTACTTC.

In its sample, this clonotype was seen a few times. CDR3: CASSSNGQGGGDTQYF. The CDR3 DNA reads as TGCGCCAGCAGCTCAAACGGACAGGGAGGGGGAGATACGCAGTATTTT. The chain links TRBV5-1 to TRBJ2-3; perhaps TRBD1 as D (8 bases). This CDR3 is 16 amino acids long. CDR1 is SGHRS and CDR2 is YFSETQ in the germline V gene. Between the trimmed V and J ends, which lost 3 bases and 5 bases, there was a span of 19 bases.

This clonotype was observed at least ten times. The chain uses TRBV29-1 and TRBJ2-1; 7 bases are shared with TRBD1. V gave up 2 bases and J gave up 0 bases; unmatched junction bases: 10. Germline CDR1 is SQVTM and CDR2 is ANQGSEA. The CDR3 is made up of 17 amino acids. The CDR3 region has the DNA TGCAGCGTTGAACCTATAGGGACAGTGAGCTCCTACAATGAGCAGTTCTTC. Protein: CSVEPIGTVSSYNEQFF.

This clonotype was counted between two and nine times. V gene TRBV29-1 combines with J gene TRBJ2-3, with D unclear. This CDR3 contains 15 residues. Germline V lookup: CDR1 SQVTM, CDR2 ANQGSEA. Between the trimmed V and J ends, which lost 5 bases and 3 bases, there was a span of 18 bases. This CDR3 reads CSVPAVGTQTDTQYF. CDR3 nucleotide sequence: TGCAGCGTTCCTGCCGTGGGTACACAGACAGATACGCAGTATTTT.

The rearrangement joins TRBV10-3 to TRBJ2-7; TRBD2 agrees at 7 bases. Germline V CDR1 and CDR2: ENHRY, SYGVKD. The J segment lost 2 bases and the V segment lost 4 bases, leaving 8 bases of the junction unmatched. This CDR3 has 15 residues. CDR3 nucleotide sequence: TGTGCCATCAGTGGGGGGGGGACGAGCCCCTACGAGCAGTACTTC. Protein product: CAISGGGTSPYEQYF.

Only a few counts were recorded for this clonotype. The CDR3 reads CSAEAGALNTEAFF. The CDR3 bases are TGCAGTGCTGAGGCAGGGGCTCTGAACACTGAAGCTTTCTTT. This chain links TRBV20-1 with TRBJ1-1, with TRBD1 as a possible D gene (6 bases). Between the trimmed V and J ends, which lost 5 bases and 0 bases, there was a span of 13 bases. In germline, CDR1 is DFQATT, CDR2 SNEGSKA (reference sequence). CDR3 length: 14 residues.